A single T cell receptor (beta chain) is shown here with its context. The data derive from a study of CD8+ T cells in alopecia areata. The germline V gene has CDR1 SQVTM and CDR2 ANQGSEA. J gave up 8 bases and V 4 bases, and 5 bases lay outside the gene matches. This CDR3 is 12 amino acids long. Treatment given: oral pan-JAK inhibitor, 5-10 mg twice daily. Reverse transcription of extracted RNA yielded cDNA, which provided the sequencing template. Clones were sequenced by immunoSEQ multiplex PCR, and TCRdb holds only the in-frame ones, with some missing. The repertoire consists of hundreds of thousands of clones, with 60% occurring once and the leading ten covering about 0.93%.

The receptor's source is a human donor with alopecia areata. The rearrangement links TRBV29-1 to TRBJ2-1; 7 bases fit TRBD1. Here the sequenced sample was CD4+ T cells sorted from blood, taken around week 54, from a patient treated with tofacitinib. Here the CDR3 DNA reads TGCAGCGTTGGACGACAGGGAGATGAGCAGTTCTTC. This translates into CSVGRQGDEQFF.